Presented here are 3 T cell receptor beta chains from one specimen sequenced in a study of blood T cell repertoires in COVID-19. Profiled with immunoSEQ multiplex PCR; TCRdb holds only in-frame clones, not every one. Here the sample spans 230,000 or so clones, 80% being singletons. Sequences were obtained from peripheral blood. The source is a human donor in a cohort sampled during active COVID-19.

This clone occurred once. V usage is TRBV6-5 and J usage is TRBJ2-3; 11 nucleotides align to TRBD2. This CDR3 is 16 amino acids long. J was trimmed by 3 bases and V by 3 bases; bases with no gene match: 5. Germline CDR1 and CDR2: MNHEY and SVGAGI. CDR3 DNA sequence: TGTGCCAGCAGTTATACGGGACTAGCGGAAACAGATACGCAGTATTTT. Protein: CASSYTGLAETDTQYF.

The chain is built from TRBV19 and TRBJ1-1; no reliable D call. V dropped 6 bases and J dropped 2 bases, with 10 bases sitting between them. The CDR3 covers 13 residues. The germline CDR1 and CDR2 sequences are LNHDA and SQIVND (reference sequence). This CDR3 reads CASSTQVNTEAFF. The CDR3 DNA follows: TGTGCCAGTAGCACCCAGGTCAACACTGAAGCTTTCTTT.

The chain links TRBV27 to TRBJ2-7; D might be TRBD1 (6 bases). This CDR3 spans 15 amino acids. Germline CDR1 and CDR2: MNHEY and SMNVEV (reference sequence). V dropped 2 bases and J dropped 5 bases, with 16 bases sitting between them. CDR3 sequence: CASSLRGGRGHEQYF. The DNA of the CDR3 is TGTGCCAGCAGTTTAAGGGGCGGCAGGGGCCACGAGCAGTACTTC.